This TCR beta chain originates from a study of Ad26.COV2.S vaccination and SARS-CoV-2 variants. Study at large: Into the muscle, Ad26.COV2.S was dosed once or twice, 56 days apart. Notes on the study in general: Spike-specific CD8+ and CD4+ T cell responses reportedly showed substantial breadth after vaccination.

Treatment here: around 19 received Ad26.COV2.S at low or high dose, single or two shots; about 5 received placebo; per-sample allocation not given. Vaccine and placebo recipients were sampled on day 63 after the first injection. Expressing Wuhan-strain SARS-CoV-2 spike, an Ad26 vector served as the vaccine. For this clone: Antigen unknown.

V lost 0 bases and J 0 bases, leaving 9 bases between the germline ends. Per germline, CDR1 LGHDT and CDR2 YNNKEL (reference sequence). The length of the CDR3 is 16 residues. Sequenced by immunoSEQ multiplex PCR; TCRdb stores in-frame clones only, minus some. The repertoire holds around 270,000 clones, with around 88% as singletons. This chain connects TRBV3-1 (or the pseudogene TRBV3-2) to TRBJ1-5, with D possibly being TRBD1 (6 bases). The material was peripheral blood, obtained in a trial of Ad26.COV2.S vaccine versus placebo. The receptor comes from a person aged 18-60 years who received the Ad26.COV2.S COVID-19 vaccine or a placebo. The CDR3 DNA reads as TGTGCCAGCAGCCAAGACCCAGGGGATAGCAATCAGCCCCAGCATTTT. This gives the protein CASSQDPGDSNQPQHF.